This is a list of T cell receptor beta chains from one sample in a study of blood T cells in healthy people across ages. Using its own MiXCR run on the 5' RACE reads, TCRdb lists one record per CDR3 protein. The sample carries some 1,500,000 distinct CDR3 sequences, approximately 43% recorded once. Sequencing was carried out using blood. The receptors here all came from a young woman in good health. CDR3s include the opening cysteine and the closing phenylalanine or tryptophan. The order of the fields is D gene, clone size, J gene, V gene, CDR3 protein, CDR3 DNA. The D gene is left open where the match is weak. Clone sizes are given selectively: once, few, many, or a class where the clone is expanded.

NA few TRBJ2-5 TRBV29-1 CSVGEGGREQYF TGCAGCGTTGGAGAGGGCGGCCGAGAGCAGTACTTC
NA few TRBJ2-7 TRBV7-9 CASRTEVYEQYF TGTGCCAGCAGAACAGAGGTCTACGAGCAGTACTTC
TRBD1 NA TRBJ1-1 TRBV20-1 CSATGQETNTEAFF TGCAGTGCAACCGGACAGGAGACGAACACTGAAGCTTTCTTT
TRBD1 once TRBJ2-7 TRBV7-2 CASSFRDSRGEQYF TGTGCCAGCAGCTTTCGGGACAGCCGAGGCGAGCAGTACTTC
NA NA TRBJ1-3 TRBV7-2 CASRAGPGNTIYF TGTGCCAGCAGGGCGGGGCCCGGAAACACCATATATTTT
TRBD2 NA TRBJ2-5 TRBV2 CASSDPGLVRAETQYF TGTGCCAGCAGTGACCCGGGACTAGTTCGGGCAGAGACCCAGTACTTC
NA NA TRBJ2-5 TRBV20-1 CSAMGSVGETQYF TGCAGTGCTATGGGATCAGTAGGGGAGACCCAGTACTTC
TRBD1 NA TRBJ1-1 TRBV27 CATRDRRNTEAFF TGTGCCACCAGGGACAGACGGAACACTGAAGCTTTCTTT
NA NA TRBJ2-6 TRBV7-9 CASSPWRLGGRSGANVLTF TGTGCCAGCAGCCCTTGGAGGTTGGGGGGCCGCTCTGGGGCCAACGTCCTGACTTTC
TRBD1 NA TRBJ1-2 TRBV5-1 CASSWADRGAYGYTF TGCGCCAGCAGCTGGGCGGACAGGGGAGCCTATGGCTACACCTTC
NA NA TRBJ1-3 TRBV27 CASSTLGGLTSGNTIYF TGTGCCAGCAGTACCCTCGGGGGGCTGACCTCTGGAAACACCATATATTTT
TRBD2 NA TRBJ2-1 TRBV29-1 CSVEDWGGSSYNEQFF TGCAGCGTTGAAGATTGGGGGGGAAGCTCCTACAATGAGCAGTTCTTC
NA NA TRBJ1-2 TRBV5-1 CASSIQGRYGYTF TGCGCCAGCAGCATCCAGGGTCGCTATGGCTACACCTTC
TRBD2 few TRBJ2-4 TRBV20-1 CSAKRLALAKNIQYF TGCAGTGCCAAGAGACTAGCGCTGGCCAAAAACATTCAGTACTTC
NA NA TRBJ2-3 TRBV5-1 CASSNGDSIGDAQYF TGCGCCAGCAGCAACGGGGACTCCATCGGCGATGCGCAGTATTTT
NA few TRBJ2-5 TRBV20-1 CSADDNLGGTQYF TGCAGTGCTGACGATAATCTGGGCGGGACCCAGTACTTC
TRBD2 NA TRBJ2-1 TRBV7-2 CASIPSGGGEQFF TGTGCCAGCATACCCAGCGGGGGCGGGGAGCAGTTCTTC
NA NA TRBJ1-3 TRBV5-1 CASFDRNSGNTIYF TGCGCCAGCTTCGACAGGAACTCTGGAAACACCATATATTTT
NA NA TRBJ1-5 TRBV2 CASSAAASNQPQHF TGTGCCAGCAGTGCGGCAGCTAGCAATCAGCCCCAGCATTTT
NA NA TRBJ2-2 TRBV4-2 CASSQGDSGNTGELFF TGTGCCAGCAGCCAAGGAGATAGCGGGAACACCGGGGAGCTGTTTTTT
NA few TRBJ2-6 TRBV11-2 CATGRSGANVLTF TGTGCCACCGGGCGCTCTGGGGCCAACGTCCTGACTTTC
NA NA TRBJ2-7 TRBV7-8 CASSGGGRRSYEQYF TGTGCCAGCAGCGGAGGAGGCAGGAGATCCTACGAGCAGTACTTC
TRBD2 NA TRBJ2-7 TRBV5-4 CASSLGAGGVPYEQYF TGTGCCAGCAGCTTGGGCGCGGGGGGAGTGCCCTACGAGCAGTACTTC
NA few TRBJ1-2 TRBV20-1 CSARDPEHPNYGYTF TGCAGTGCTAGAGATCCCGAACACCCTAACTATGGCTACACCTTC
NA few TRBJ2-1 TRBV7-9 CASSFLIWGEQFF TGTGCCAGCAGTTTCCTTATCTGGGGTGAGCAGTTCTTC
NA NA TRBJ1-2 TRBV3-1 CASSPLVGVGYGYTF TGTGCCAGCAGCCCATTGGTCGGGGTGGGCTATGGCTACACCTTC
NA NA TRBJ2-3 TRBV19 CASSIVIASTDTQYF TGTGCCAGTAGTATAGTAATAGCTAGCACAGATACGCAGTATTTT
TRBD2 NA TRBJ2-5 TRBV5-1 CASSFLAGDPETQYF TGCGCCAGCAGCTTCCTAGCGGGAGACCCAGAGACCCAGTACTTC
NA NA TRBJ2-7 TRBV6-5 CASSPGPPGTGYEQYF TGTGCCAGCAGCCCGGGTCCCCCAGGGACGGGTTACGAGCAGTACTTC
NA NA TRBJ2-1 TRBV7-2 CASSSRLVPYNEQFF TGTGCCAGCAGCTCCCGACTAGTTCCTTACAATGAGCAGTTCTTC
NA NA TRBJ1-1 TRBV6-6 CASREDMNTEAFF TGTGCCAGCAGGGAAGACATGAACACTGAAGCTTTCTTT
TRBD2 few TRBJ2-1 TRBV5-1 CASSQKGLLNNEQFF TGCGCCAGCAGCCAGAAGGGACTACTTAACAATGAGCAGTTCTTC
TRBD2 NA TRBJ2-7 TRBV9 CASSPSSGTSPYEQYF TGTGCCAGCAGCCCATCTAGCGGGACCTCGCCCTACGAGCAGTACTTC
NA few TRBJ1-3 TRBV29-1 CSVAVGNTIYF TGCAGCGTTGCTGTTGGAAACACCATATATTTT
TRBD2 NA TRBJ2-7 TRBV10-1 CASSESLAGNEQYF TGCGCCAGCAGTGAGTCGTTAGCGGGAAATGAGCAGTACTTC
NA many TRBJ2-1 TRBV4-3 CASSQQGFSYNEQFF TGCGCCAGCAGCCAACAGGGGTTCAGCTACAATGAGCAGTTCTTC
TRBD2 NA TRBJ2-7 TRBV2 CASTRLAVTYEQYF TGTGCCAGCACGCGACTAGCGGTTACCTACGAGCAGTACTTC
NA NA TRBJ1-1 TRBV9 CASSGPSNTEAFF TGTGCCAGCAGCGGTCCTTCAAACACTGAAGCTTTCTTT
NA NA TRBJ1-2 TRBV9 CASSVLQTNSNYGYTF TGTGCCAGCAGCGTGTTACAGACAAACTCTAACTATGGCTACACCTTC
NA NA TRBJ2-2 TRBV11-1 CASSLVHIPEWTGELFF TGTGCCAGCAGCCTAGTACATATCCCGGAGTGGACCGGGGAGCTGTTTTTT
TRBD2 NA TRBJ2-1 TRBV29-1 CSVELLGSGGSYNEQFF TGCAGCGTTGAATTACTCGGTAGCGGGGGGTCCTACAATGAGCAGTTCTTC